The 14 T cell receptor beta chains reported below all come from one sample, sequenced in a study of vaccination effects on CD4 cells after COVID-19. Assay: immunoSEQ multiplex PCR; the TCRdb copy retains only in-frame clones and omits some. The repertoire holds tens of thousands of clones, with 73% as singletons. These receptors are not linked to any known antigen. The authors isolated CD4+ T cells after about 10 days of culture. Participants were vaccinated with two doses of either the BNT162b2 or mRNA-1273 vaccine. The input for sequencing was CD4+ T cells from PBMCs cultured without peptide, taken after COVID-19 vaccination. These receptors were taken from a human donor who received a COVID-19 vaccine.

The chain recombines TRBV5-6 with TRBJ2-5; possibly TRBD2 for D (5 bases). The V end was cut by 4 bases, the J end by 7 bases, with 23 bases between. Germline-derived CDR1 and CDR2 are SGHDT and YYEEEE. CDR3 length: 16 amino acids. DNA for the CDR3: TGTGCCAGCAGCGAGATCGGGCGGGCCCAACGGGGGACCCAGTACTTC. It codes for CASSEIGRAQRGTQYF.

This sequence joins TRBV7-2 and TRBJ1-2; D is unclear. The CDR3 is 13 residues long. V lost 5 bases to trimming and J lost 5 bases, with 12 bases between them. Germline lookup yields CDR1 SGHTA and CDR2 FQGNSA. Here the CDR3 DNA reads TGTGCCAGCAGCCCGTCCTCATCATATGGCTACACCTTC. It specifies CASSPSSSYGYTF.

This clone was observed once. In DNA form, the CDR3 reads TGTGCCAGTCTCGAGAGCTCCTACAATGAGCAGTTCTTC. It encodes CASLESSYNEQFF. The chain has TRBV6-5 and TRBJ2-1; D unresolved. CDR3 length: 13 amino acids. CDR1 and CDR2 from the germline V gene are MNHEY and SVGAGI. V lost 9 bases to trimming and J lost 0 bases, with 9 bases between them.

V gene TRBV7-2 combines with J gene TRBJ1-5, with D hard to call. The CDR3 is 14 amino acids. CDR1 SGHTA and CDR2 FQGNSA come from the germline V gene. V was trimmed by 2 bases and J by 4 bases, leaving 9 bases between them. The CDR3 DNA sequence: TGTGCCAGCAGCTTATGGGGTATAAATCAGCCCCAGCATTTT. This gives the protein CASSLWGINQPQHF.

The CDR3: CASSLRGGAGGELFF. The CDR3 region has the DNA TGCGCCAGCAGCTTGCGGGGGGGGGCCGGCGGGGAGCTGTTTTTT. The chain carries TRBV5-1 and TRBJ2-2; 8 bases line up with TRBD2. Germline V gene sequence: CDR1 SGHRS, CDR2 YFSETQ. With V trimmed by 1 base and J by 7 bases, 6 bases remained unmatched. This CDR3 is built from 15 residues.

This clone was counted a few times. V usage is TRBV16 and J usage is TRBJ1-4; D is possibly TRBD1 (6 bases). Looked up from germline, CDR1 is KGHSY and CDR2 is FQNENV. This CDR3 comprises 15 residues. Between the trimmed V and J ends, which lost 2 bases and 7 bases, there was a span of 14 bases. This CDR3 reads CASSQVGAGAEKLFF. CDR3 nucleotide sequence: TGTGCCAGCAGCCAAGTTGGGGCAGGGGCTGAAAAACTGTTTTTT.

V and J are TRBV24-1 and TRBJ1-2; 8 nucleotides align to TRBD1. There are 16 residues in the CDR3. J gave up 5 bases and V 4 bases, and 11 bases lay outside the gene matches. Germline-derived CDR1 and CDR2 are KGHDR and SFDVKD. DNA of the CDR3: TGTGCCACCAGTGAAACAGACAGGGGCGGCACTTATGGCTACACCTTC. Translating it yields CATSETDRGGTYGYTF.

The chain uses TRBV28 and TRBJ2-5, with 9 bases identical to TRBD2. The CDR3 is 16 residues long. Germline V CDR1 and CDR2: MDHEN, SYDVKM. Trimming at V came to 8 bases and at J to 3 bases, leaving 13 bases not matched to a gene. In DNA form, the CDR3 reads TGTGCCAGCGGAATCGGCGGGGGGGCTCTAGAAGAGACCCAGTACTTC. Translating it yields CASGIGGGALEETQYF.

This clone has a handful of counts. The chain links TRBV7-9 to TRBJ1-3, with 7 bases identical to TRBD1. The germline V gene has CDR1 SEHNR and CDR2 FQNEAQ (reference sequence). This CDR3 has 13 residues. With V trimmed by 4 bases and J by 5 bases, 2 bases remained unmatched. CDR3 residues: CASSSDRRNTIYF. CDR3 DNA: TGTGCCAGCAGCTCGGACAGGCGAAACACCATATATTTT.

This chain links TRBV18 with TRBJ2-7; no clear D gene. From germline, CDR1 is KGHSH and CDR2 LQKENI. The CDR3 runs to 11 residues. The V gene lost 2 bases and the J gene lost 6 bases, with 5 bases spanning the gap. CDR3 bases: TGTGCCAGCTCACCAGGGCGCGAGCAGTACGTC. It specifies CASSPGREQYV.

V gene TRBV4-1 combines with J gene TRBJ1-4; D not resolved. This CDR3 has 16 residues. Trimming took 1 base from V and 6 from J, leaving 15 bases between them. CDR1 is MGHRA, CDR2 YSYEKL, per germline. The CDR3 spells CASSQAGSLRDEKLFF. CDR3 nucleotides: TGCGCCAGCAGCCAAGCAGGTAGCTTGAGAGATGAAAAACTGTTTTTT.

The count of this clone is one. The chain carries TRBV6-5 and TRBJ1-4; possible D gene TRBD1, 6 bases. The CDR3 spans 16 residues. Germline V gene data show CDR1 as MNHEY and CDR2 as SVGAGI. V was trimmed by 0 bases and J by 2 bases, leaving 10 bases between them. CDR3 coding DNA: TGTGCCAGCAGTTACTCACAGGGTTGGACTAATGAAAAACTGTTTTTT. Its translation: CASSYSQGWTNEKLFF.

This clone was picked up a small number of times. The rearrangement links TRBV5-1 to TRBJ1-4, with D possibly matching TRBD1 (5 bases). V lost 1 base and J 5 bases, leaving 12 bases between the germline ends. Germline values: CDR1 SGHRS, CDR2 YFSETQ. This CDR3 is 15 amino acids long. The CDR3 loop reads CASSLRGVGNEKLFF. Here the CDR3 DNA reads TGCGCCAGCAGCTTGCGAGGGGTTGGGAATGAAAAACTGTTTTTT.

This clone was detected only once. V and J are TRBV7-9 and TRBJ2-3; TRBD1 matches 10 bases. Germline values: CDR1 SEHNR, CDR2 FQNEAQ (reference sequence). J gave up 5 bases and V 0 bases, and 5 bases lay outside the gene matches. CDR3 length equals 16 residues. The CDR3 bases are TGTGCCAGCAGCTTAGCCGGGACAGGGGCTGGAGATACGCAGTATTTT. It is translated as CASSLAGTGAGDTQYF.